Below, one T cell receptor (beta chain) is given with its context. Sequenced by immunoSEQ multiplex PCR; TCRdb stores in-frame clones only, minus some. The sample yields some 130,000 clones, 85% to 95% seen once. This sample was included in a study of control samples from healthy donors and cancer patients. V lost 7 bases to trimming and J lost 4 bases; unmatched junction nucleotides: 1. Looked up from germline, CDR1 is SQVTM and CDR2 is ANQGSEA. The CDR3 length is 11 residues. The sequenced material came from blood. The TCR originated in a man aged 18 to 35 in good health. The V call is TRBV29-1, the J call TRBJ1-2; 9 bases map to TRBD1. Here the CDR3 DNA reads TGCAGCGACAGGGGGCTCTATGGCTACACCTTC. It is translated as CSDRGLYGYTF.